This T cell receptor (beta chain) was obtained from a study of T cell repertoires in cytomegalovirus infection. V lost 1 base and J 8 bases, leaving 9 bases between the germline ends. This CDR3 has 14 amino acids. CDR1 is MGHRA and CDR2 is YSYEKL in the germline V gene. Whole-study results and caveats: Dominating the ex vivo response were TCR beta clonotypes that were CMV-specific and HLA-C-restricted.

This clonotype was counted between two and nine times. No antigen is known for it. TCRdb re-derived calls from the reads in MiXCR, one entry per CDR3 protein. Of about 250,000 distinct CDR3 sequences listed, about a sixth are singletons. The source of this sequence is a human donor in good health (CMV status not recorded). Some clones in this sample may be carry-over from other donors' samples. This chain links TRBV4-1 with TRBJ1-6; tentative D call: TRBD1 (5 bases). Input material: CD8+ T cells from PBMCs. The CDR3 protein is CASSQVGADSPLHF. The CDR3 DNA reads TGCGCCAGCAGCCAAGTAGGGGCGGATTCACCCCTCCACTTT.